This is a list of T cell receptor beta chains from one sample in a study of blood T cell repertoires in COVID-19. The table came from immunoSEQ multiplex PCR; TCRdb's copy has only in-frame clones and leaves some out. The data contain 62,000 or so clones, 75% to 90% of them singletons. The sample consisted of peripheral blood. The receptors shown here come from a man aged 50-59 years with acute or convalescent COVID-19. CDR3s include the opening cysteine and the closing phenylalanine or tryptophan. The order of the fields is J gene, clone size, D gene, V gene, CDR3 protein, CDR3 DNA. The D gene is left open where the match is weak. A clone size is listed for some rows: how often the clone was seen (once, few, many), or a class if it is expanded.

J: TRBJ2-5; size: -; D: TRBD1; V: TRBV24-1; CDR3: CATSDPRTGIETQYF; DNA: TGTGCCACCAGTGACCCACGGACAGGGATTGAGACCCAGTACTTC
J: TRBJ1-2; size: -; D: TRBD1; V: TRBV7-9; CDR3: CASSITGTGIYGYTF; DNA: TGTGCCAGCAGCATAACCGGGACAGGGATCTATGGCTACACCTTC
J: TRBJ2-5; size: -; D: -; V: TRBV28; CDR3: CASSSGSQETQYF; DNA: TGTGCCAGCAGTTCCGGGTCCCAAGAGACCCAGTACTTC
J: TRBJ2-1; size: -; D: -; V: TRBV20-1; CDR3: CSRGTYNEQFF; DNA: TGCAGTCGCGGGACCTACAATGAGCAGTTCTTC
J: TRBJ1-1; size: -; D: -; V: TRBV7-9; CDR3: CASSLSVTLNTEAFF; DNA: TGTGCCAGCAGCTTATCGGTCACTCTGAACACTGAAGCTTTCTTT
J: TRBJ2-3; size: -; D: -; V: TRBV3-1/TRBV3-2; CDR3: CASSQEPGYTDTQYF; DNA: TGTGCCAGCAGCCAAGAACCGGGATACACAGATACGCAGTATTTT
J: TRBJ1-3; size: -; D: -; V: TRBV27; CDR3: CASRRTGVSGNTIYF; DNA: TGTGCCAGCAGACGTACGGGGGTCTCTGGAAACACCATATATTTT
J: TRBJ1-2; size: -; D: -; V: TRBV6-2/TRBV6-3; CDR3: CASSPHTGKNYGYTF; DNA: TGTGCCAGCAGTCCCCATACGGGGAAAAACTATGGCTACACCTTC
J: TRBJ1-5; size: -; D: -; V: TRBV27; CDR3: CASGWRDQPQHF; DNA: TGTGCCAGCGGGTGGAGGGATCAGCCCCAGCATTTT
J: TRBJ2-7; size: -; D: TRBD2; V: TRBV30; CDR3: CAWSVAGGEQYF; DNA: TGTGCCTGGAGTGTTGCGGGAGGCGAGCAGTACTTC
J: TRBJ1-6; size: -; D: -; V: TRBV18; CDR3: CASSQTQGDNSPLHF; DNA: TGTGCCAGCTCACAAACGCAAGGGGATAATTCACCCCTCCACTTT
J: TRBJ2-2; size: -; D: -; V: TRBV11-2; CDR3: CASSLNYLNTGELFF; DNA: TGTGCCAGCAGCTTAAATTATTTGAACACCGGGGAGCTGTTTTTT
J: TRBJ2-3; size: -; D: TRBD2; V: TRBV7-2; CDR3: CASSLLPPTAGVDTQYF; DNA: TGTGCCAGCAGCTTACTCCCTCCGACGGCGGGAGTAGATACGCAGTATTTT
J: TRBJ1-5; size: -; D: -; V: TRBV18; CDR3: CASSPRQDNQPQHF; DNA: TGTGCCAGCTCACCCCGCCAGGACAATCAGCCCCAGCATTTT
J: TRBJ2-5; size: -; D: -; V: TRBV5-5; CDR3: CASSFQGPGETQYF; DNA: TGTGCCAGCAGCTTTCAGGGGCCTGGGGAGACCCAGTACTTC
J: TRBJ2-7; size: -; D: -; V: TRBV6-6; CDR3: CASRTRQAAEQYF; DNA: TGTGCCAGCAGAACTAGACAGGCGGCCGAGCAGTACTTC
J: TRBJ2-5; size: -; D: -; V: TRBV15; CDR3: CATSRHTGSGTQYF; DNA: TGTGCCACCAGCAGACACACAGGTTCAGGGACCCAGTACTTC
J: TRBJ2-1; size: once; D: TRBD2; V: TRBV5-1; CDR3: CASSLDPQGLAGGYEQFF; DNA: TGCGCCAGCAGCTTGGACCCCCAGGGACTAGCGGGAGGATATGAGCAGTTCTTC
J: TRBJ2-1; size: few; D: TRBD2; V: TRBV7-8; CDR3: CASSLVLSDGLAASYNEQFF; DNA: TGTGCCAGCAGCTTAGTATTATCGGACGGACTAGCGGCCTCCTACAATGAGCAGTTCTTC
J: TRBJ2-2; size: once; D: -; V: TRBV5-5; CDR3: CASSLGAGTGELFF; DNA: TGTGCCAGCAGCTTGGGAGCTGGCACCGGGGAGCTGTTTTTT
J: TRBJ1-5; size: -; D: -; V: TRBV28; CDR3: CASISGDGNQPQHF; DNA: TGTGCCAGCATATCAGGGGATGGCAATCAGCCCCAGCATTTT
J: TRBJ1-6; size: -; D: -; V: TRBV4-2; CDR3: CASSQDLLQANSPLHF; DNA: TGTGCCAGCAGCCAAGATCTTTTACAGGCTAATTCACCCCTCCACTTT
J: TRBJ1-2; size: once; D: TRBD1; V: TRBV7-6; CDR3: CASSPWGQGNSYGYTF; DNA: TGTGCCAGCAGCCCATGGGGACAGGGAAATTCCTATGGCTACACCTTC
J: TRBJ2-5; size: once; D: TRBD2; V: TRBV7-9; CDR3: CASSFGGNQETQYF; DNA: TGTGCCAGCAGCTTCGGGGGGAACCAAGAGACCCAGTACTTC
J: TRBJ1-6; size: -; D: -; V: TRBV5-1; CDR3: CASSLTGSRGNSPLHF; DNA: TGCGCCAGCAGCTTGACTGGGTCCAGGGGCAATTCACCCCTCCACTTT
J: TRBJ2-5; size: -; D: -; V: TRBV20-1; CDR3: CSATLLETQYF; DNA: TGCAGTGCTACCCTATTGGAGACCCAGTACTTC
J: TRBJ1-1; size: -; D: -; V: TRBV9; CDR3: CASGGMNTEAFF; DNA: TGTGCCAGCGGGGGGATGAACACTGAAGCTTTCTTT
J: TRBJ2-5; size: -; D: -; V: TRBV5-1; CDR3: CASSFSGGYQETQYF; DNA: TGCGCCAGCAGCTTCTCTGGAGGGTACCAAGAGACCCAGTACTTC
J: TRBJ2-1; size: -; D: TRBD1; V: TRBV19; CDR3: CASSNRDRLNNEQFF; DNA: TGTGCCAGTAGCAACCGGGACAGATTGAACAATGAGCAGTTCTTC
J: TRBJ2-1; size: -; D: -; V: TRBV12-3/TRBV12-4; CDR3: CASGGYNEQFF; DNA: TGTGCCAGCGGAGGGTACAATGAGCAGTTCTTC
J: TRBJ1-5; size: once; D: TRBD1; V: TRBV19; CDR3: CASSLSNRGRISNQPQHF; DNA: TGTGCCAGTAGTCTATCGAACAGGGGGCGTATTAGCAATCAGCCCCAGCATTTT
J: TRBJ2-1; size: -; D: TRBD2; V: TRBV2; CDR3: CASEWEGGHAEQFF; DNA: TGTGCCAGCGAGTGGGAGGGCGGGCACGCTGAGCAGTTCTTC
J: TRBJ2-3; size: -; D: TRBD2; V: TRBV5-8; CDR3: CASSVDPGRVTDTQYF; DNA: TGTGCCAGCAGCGTCGACCCCGGGAGGGTGACAGATACGCAGTATTTT
J: TRBJ1-5; size: -; D: TRBD1; V: TRBV2; CDR3: CASSDDRGREQPQHF; DNA: TGTGCCAGCAGCGACGACAGGGGGCGGGAGCAGCCCCAGCATTTT
J: TRBJ2-1; size: -; D: TRBD1; V: TRBV18; CDR3: CASSPWTGGNEQFF; DNA: TGTGCCAGCTCACCCTGGACAGGGGGGAATGAGCAGTTCTTC
J: TRBJ1-1; size: once; D: TRBD1; V: TRBV5-1; CDR3: CASSYGTVNTEAFF; DNA: TGCGCCAGCAGCTACGGGACAGTGAACACTGAAGCTTTCTTT
J: TRBJ2-3; size: -; D: TRBD1; V: TRBV5-4; CDR3: CASSTRLQGAPDTQYF; DNA: TGTGCCAGCAGCACCCGCTTACAGGGGGCCCCAGATACGCAGTATTTT
J: TRBJ2-5; size: -; D: TRBD1; V: TRBV24-1; CDR3: CATSDSGTGVGETQYF; DNA: TGTGCCACCAGTGATTCGGGGACAGGGGTAGGAGAGACCCAGTACTTC
J: TRBJ2-7; size: -; D: -; V: TRBV6-5; CDR3: CASSYSRSGSYEQYF; DNA: TGTGCCAGCAGTTACTCAAGAAGCGGTTCCTACGAGCAGTACTTC
J: TRBJ2-1; size: -; D: -; V: TRBV11-2; CDR3: CASSRLVIGNNEQFF; DNA: TGTGCCAGCAGCCGACTAGTAATAGGGAACAATGAGCAGTTCTTC
J: TRBJ2-2; size: -; D: -; V: TRBV30; CDR3: CAWGPYVAGELFF; DNA: TGTGCCTGGGGGCCATACGTGGCCGGGGAGCTGTTTTTT
J: TRBJ2-2; size: -; D: TRBD2; V: TRBV7-3; CDR3: CASSSTSLMTGELFF; DNA: TGTGCCAGCAGCTCGACTAGCTTGATGACCGGGGAGCTGTTTTTT
J: TRBJ2-3; size: -; D: TRBD2; V: TRBV7-2; CDR3: CASSLGGLAGTDTQYF; DNA: TGTGCCAGCAGCTTAGGGGGACTAGCGGGCACAGATACGCAGTATTTT